This T cell receptor (beta chain) originates from a study of cytomegalovirus exposure and HLA in healthy donors. General study results and limits: The sole available immune exposure information was CMV serostatus. Most CMV-associated TCR beta chains were later found to appear HLA-restricted.

Of note for this clone: Its antigen is not identified.

Trimming cost V 10 bases and J 6 bases; bases outside gene matches: 5. Per the germline V gene, CDR1 is WNHNN and CDR2 is SYGVQD (reference sequence). This CDR3 region has 11 residues. These donors counted as nominally healthy when sampled, but unrecorded immune exposures were likely. The PCR contained 60 Vbeta and 13 Jbeta primers. Assay: immunoSEQ multiplex PCR; the TCRdb copy retains only in-frame clones and omits some. The data contain 150,000 to 200,000 clones, roughly 65% of them singletons. Sequenced material: PBMCs. This chain uses TRBV10-1 with TRBJ2-7, with TRBD1 matching over 8 bases. The receptor was isolated from a man younger than 35 in good health and CMV-seropositive. As DNA, the CDR3 is TGCGCCATCCCGACAGGGGCCGAGCAGTACGTC. Protein: CAIPTGAEQYV.